One and the same sample provided the 3 T cell receptor beta chains below, sequenced in a study of regulatory T cells in long-lasting Graves disease. Time point noted: newly diagnosed GD, antithyroid drugs for less than 3 months. After RNA was extracted from PBMCs, the TCR library was made from it. Assembly of TCR beta libraries relied on iRepertoire HTBI primers together with Arm-PCR of CDR3 regions. One entry per CDR3 protein, called by TCRdb with MiXCR from the multiplex PCR reads. The data contain over 300,000 distinct CDR3 sequences, around 15% of them singletons. The specimen was peripheral blood mononuclear cells (PBMCs), collected at new diagnosis, from a patient treated with antithyroid drugs. The source of these receptors is a female donor with Graves disease.

This clonotype was recorded at least ten times. Possible read error: a much larger clone is one base away. This is likely a read error, given that the CDR3 carries no conserved phenylalanine or tryptophan at its end. The chain carries TRBV7-9 and TRBJ2-7, with 13 bases that match TRBD2. From germline, CDR1 is SEHNR and CDR2 FQNEAQ (reference sequence). This CDR3 is built from 16 residues. With V trimmed by 4 bases and J by 5 bases, 8 bases remained unmatched. The CDR3 bases are TGTGCCAGCAGCTCTGCCGGGACTAGCGGGATCCACGAGCAGTACCTC. Amino acid sequence: CASSSAGTSGIHEQYL.

This clonotype was picked up many times. V is TRBV18 and J is TRBJ2-3, with D maybe TRBD1 (6 bases). This CDR3 comprises 14 residues. The germline gives CDR1 KGHSH, CDR2 LQKENI. Trimming stripped 6 bases from V and 6 bases from J, with 16 bases between. The CDR3 nucleotides are TGTGCCAGCTCCCCGACAGGCCCGCGGGATACGCAGTATTTT. Protein sequence: CASSPTGPRDTQYF.

Ten or more counts support this clonotype. The chain links TRBV9 to TRBJ2-1, with 9 nucleotides matching TRBD1. After removal of 0 bases from V and 8 bases from J, the junction contained 6 bases not matched to a gene. This CDR3 contains 15 residues. Germline CDR1 SGDLS, CDR2 YYNGEE. CDR3 region: CASSVARTGADEQFF. Here the CDR3 DNA reads TGTGCCAGCAGCGTAGCAAGGACAGGGGCGGATGAGCAGTTCTTC.